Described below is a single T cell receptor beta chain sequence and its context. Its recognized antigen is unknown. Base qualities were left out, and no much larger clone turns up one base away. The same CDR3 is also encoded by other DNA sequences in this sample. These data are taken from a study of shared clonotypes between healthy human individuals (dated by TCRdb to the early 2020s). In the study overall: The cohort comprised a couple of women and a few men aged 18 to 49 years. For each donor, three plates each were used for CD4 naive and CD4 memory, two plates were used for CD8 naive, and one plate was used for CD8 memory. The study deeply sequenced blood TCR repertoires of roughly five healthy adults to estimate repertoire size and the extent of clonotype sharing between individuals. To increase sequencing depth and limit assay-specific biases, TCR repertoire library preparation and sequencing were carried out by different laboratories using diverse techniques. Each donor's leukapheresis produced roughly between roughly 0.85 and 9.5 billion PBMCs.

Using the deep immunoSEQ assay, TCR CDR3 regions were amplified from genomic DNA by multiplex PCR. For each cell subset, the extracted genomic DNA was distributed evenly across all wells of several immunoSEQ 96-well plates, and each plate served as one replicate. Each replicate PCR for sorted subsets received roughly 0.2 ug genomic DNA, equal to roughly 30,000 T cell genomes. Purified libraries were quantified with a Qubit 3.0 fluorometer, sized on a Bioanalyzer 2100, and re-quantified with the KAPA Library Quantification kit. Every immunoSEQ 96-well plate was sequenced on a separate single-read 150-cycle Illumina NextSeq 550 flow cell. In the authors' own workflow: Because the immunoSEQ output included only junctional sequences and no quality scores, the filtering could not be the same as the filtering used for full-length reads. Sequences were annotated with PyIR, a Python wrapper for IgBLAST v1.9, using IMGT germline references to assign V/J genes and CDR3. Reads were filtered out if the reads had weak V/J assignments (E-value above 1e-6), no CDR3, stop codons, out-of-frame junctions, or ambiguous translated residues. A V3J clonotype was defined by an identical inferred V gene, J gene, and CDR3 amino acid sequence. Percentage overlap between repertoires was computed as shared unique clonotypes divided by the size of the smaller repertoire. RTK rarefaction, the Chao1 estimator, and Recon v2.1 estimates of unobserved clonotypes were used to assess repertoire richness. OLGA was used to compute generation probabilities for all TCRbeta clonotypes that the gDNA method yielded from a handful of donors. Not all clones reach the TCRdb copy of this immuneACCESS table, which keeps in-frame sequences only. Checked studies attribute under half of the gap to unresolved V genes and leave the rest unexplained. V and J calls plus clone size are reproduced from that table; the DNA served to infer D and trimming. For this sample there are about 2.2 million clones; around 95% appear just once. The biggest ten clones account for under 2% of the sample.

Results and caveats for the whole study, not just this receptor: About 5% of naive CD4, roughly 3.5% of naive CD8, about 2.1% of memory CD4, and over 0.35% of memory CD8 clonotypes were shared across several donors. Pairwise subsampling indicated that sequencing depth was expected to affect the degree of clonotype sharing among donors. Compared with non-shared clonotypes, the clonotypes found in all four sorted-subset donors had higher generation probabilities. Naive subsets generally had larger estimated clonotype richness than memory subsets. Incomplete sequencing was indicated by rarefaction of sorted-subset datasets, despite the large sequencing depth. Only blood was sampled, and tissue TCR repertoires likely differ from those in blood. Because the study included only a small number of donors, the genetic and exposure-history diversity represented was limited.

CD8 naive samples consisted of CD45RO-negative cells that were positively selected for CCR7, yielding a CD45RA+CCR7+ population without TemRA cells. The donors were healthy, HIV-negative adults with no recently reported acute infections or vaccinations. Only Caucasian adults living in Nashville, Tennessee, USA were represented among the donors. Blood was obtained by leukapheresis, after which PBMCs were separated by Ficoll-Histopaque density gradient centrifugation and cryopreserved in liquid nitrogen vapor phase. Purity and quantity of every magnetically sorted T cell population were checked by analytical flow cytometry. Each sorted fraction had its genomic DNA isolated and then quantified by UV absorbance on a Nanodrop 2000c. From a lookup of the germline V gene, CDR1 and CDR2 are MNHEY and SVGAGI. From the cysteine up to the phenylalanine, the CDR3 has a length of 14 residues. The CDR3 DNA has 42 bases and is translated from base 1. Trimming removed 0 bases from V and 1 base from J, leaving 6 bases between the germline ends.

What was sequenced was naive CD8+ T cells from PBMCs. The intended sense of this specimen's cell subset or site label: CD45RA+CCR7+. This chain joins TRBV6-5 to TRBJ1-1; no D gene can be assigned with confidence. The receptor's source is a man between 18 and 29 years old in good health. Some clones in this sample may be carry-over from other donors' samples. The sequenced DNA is TGTGCCAGCAGTTACTCGGGAGGGAACACTGAAGCTTTCTTT. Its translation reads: CASSYSGGNTEAFF.